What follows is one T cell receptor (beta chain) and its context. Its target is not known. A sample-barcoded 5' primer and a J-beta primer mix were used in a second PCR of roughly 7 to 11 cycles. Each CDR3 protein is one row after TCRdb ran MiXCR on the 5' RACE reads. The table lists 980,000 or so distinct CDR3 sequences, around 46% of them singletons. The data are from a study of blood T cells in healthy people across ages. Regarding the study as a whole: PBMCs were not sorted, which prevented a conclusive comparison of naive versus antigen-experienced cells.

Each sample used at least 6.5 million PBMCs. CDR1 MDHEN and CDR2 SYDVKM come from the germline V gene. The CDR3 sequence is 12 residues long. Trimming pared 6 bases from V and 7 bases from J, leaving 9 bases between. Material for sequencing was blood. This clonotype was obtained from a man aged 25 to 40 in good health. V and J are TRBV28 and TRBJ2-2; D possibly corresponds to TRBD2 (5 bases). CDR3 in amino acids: CASSLRDGELFF. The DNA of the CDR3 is TGTGCCAGCAGCCTGAGGGACGGGGAGCTGTTTTTT.